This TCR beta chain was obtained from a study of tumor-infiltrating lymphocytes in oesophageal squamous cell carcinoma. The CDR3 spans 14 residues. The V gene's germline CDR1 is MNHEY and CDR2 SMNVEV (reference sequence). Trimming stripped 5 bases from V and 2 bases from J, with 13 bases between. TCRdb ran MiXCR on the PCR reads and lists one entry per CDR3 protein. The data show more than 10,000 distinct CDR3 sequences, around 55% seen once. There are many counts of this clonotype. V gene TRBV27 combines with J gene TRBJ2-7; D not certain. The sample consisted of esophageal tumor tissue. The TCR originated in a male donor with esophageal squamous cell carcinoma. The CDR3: CASSSGSAAYEQYF. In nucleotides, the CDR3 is TGTGCCAGCAGTAGTGGGTCGGCCGCCTACGAGCAGTACTTC.